Listed here is a single T cell receptor beta chain. Some clones are missing from TCRdb's copy, which holds only in-frame ones; the method was immunoSEQ multiplex PCR. The table lists fewer than 350,000 clones, around 85% of them singletons. Contact with a PCR-confirmed or clinician-diagnosed COVID-19 case occurred within 2 weeks of entry. This CDR3 spans 15 amino acids. Trimming at V came to 2 bases and at J to 10 bases, leaving 8 bases not matched to a gene. Germline CDR1 reads SGHTA; CDR2 reads FQGTGA. These data originate in a study of blood T cell repertoires in COVID-19. Study summary: Collection of acute and convalescent COVID-19 samples took place in the United States, Italy and Spain.

Sequencing was performed on PBMCs or T cells enriched from blood (not recorded which). This TCR came from a woman aged 25 to 39 who had been exposed to COVID-19. The J gene is TRBJ2-1, the V gene TRBV7-3; 10 bases are shared with TRBD1. In nucleotides, the CDR3 is TGTGCCAGCAGCTTAGCGGGGACAGGGGTTGCGGAGCAGTTCTTC. It is translated as CASSLAGTGVAEQFF.